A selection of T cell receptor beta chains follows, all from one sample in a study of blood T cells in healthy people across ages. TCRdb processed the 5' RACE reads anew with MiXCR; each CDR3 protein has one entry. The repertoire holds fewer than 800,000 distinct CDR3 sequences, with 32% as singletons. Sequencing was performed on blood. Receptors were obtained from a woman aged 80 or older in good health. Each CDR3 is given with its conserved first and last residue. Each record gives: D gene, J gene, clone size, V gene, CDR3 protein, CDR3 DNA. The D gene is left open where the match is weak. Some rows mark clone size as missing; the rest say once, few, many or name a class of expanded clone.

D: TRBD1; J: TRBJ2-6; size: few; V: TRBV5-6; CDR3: CASSPRDRFSGANVLTF; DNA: TGTGCCAGCAGCCCCCGGGACAGGTTCTCTGGGGCCAACGTCCTGACTTTC
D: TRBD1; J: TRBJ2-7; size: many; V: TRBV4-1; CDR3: CASSHPSQGAYEQYF; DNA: TGCGCCAGCAGCCATCCGTCCCAGGGGGCCTACGAGCAGTACTTC
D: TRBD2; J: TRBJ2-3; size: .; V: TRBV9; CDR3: CTSRPSGTDTQYF; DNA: TGTACCAGCAGACCTAGCGGGACAGATACGCAGTATTTT
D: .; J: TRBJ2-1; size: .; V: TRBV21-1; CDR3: CASSKGGVTYEQFF; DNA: TGTGCCAGCAGCAAAGGGGGGGTGACCTACGAGCAGTTCTTC
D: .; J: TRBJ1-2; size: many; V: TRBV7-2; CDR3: CASSWEREYGYTF; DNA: TGTGCCAGCAGCTGGGAGAGGGAGTATGGCTACACCTTC
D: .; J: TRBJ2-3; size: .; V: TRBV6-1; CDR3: CANARGDTQYF; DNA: TGTGCCAACGCGAGAGGAGATACGCAGTATTTT
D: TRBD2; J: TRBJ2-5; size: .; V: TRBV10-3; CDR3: CAISESTSGSDGETQYF; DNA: TGTGCCATCAGTGAGTCTACTAGCGGGAGTGATGGGGAGACCCAGTACTTC
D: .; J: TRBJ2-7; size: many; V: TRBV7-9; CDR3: CASSLQGGAYEQYF; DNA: TGTGCCAGCAGCCTACAGGGTGGAGCCTACGAGCAGTACTTC
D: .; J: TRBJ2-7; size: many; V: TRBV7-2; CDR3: CASSLVDSAYEQYF; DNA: TGTGCCAGCAGCTTAGTGGACTCGGCATACGAGCAGTACTTC
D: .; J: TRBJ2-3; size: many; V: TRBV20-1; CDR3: CSAALRVGGTDTQYF; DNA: TGCAGTGCTGCACTCCGGGTCGGGGGCACAGATACGCAGTATTTT
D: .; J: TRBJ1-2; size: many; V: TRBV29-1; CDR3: CSVGETHYGYTF; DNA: TGCAGCGTTGGAGAGACTCACTATGGCTACACCTTC
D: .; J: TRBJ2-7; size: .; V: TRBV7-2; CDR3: CASSSYPVRYEQYF; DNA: TGTGCCAGCAGCTCTTATCCCGTGCGCTACGAGCAGTACTTC
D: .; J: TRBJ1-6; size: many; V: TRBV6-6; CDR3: CASSNRGDPIQTLHF; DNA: TGTGCCAGCAGTAATCGGGGCGACCCAATTCAAACCCTCCACTTT
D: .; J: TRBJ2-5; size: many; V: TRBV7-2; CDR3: CASSLGGAGETQYF; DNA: TGTGCCAGCAGCTTGGGGGGGGCTGGGGAGACCCAGTACTTC
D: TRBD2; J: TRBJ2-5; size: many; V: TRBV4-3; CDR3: CASSQATSGVLQETQYF; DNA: TGCGCCAGCAGCCAAGCTACTAGCGGGGTGCTCCAAGAGACCCAGTACTTC
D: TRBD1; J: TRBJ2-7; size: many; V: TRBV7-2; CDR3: CASSYRTGIDYEQYF; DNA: TGTGCCAGCAGCTACCGGACAGGGATTGACTACGAGCAGTACTTC
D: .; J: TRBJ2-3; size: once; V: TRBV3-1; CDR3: CASSPFGDTQYF; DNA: TGTGCCAGCAGCCCATTTGGAGATACGCAGTATTTT
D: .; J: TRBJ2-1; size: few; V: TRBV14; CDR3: CASSQDRVMQFF; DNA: TGTGCCAGCAGCCAAGATAGGGTTATGCAGTTCTTC
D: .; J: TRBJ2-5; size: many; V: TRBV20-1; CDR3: CSARESSSQVYF; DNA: TGCAGTGCTAGAGAATCCTCGTCCCAAGTGTACTTC
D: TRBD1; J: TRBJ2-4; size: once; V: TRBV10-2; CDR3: CASSELTGGEAKNIQYF; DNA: TGCGCCAGCAGTGAACTGACAGGGGGCGAAGCCAAAAACATTCAGTACTTC
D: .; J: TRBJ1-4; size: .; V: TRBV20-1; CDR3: CSASIDGGNEKLFF; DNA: TGCAGTGCTAGCATTGACGGAGGGAACGAAAAACTGTTTTTT
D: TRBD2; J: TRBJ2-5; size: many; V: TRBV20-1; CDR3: CSAPPLAGGPEKTQYF; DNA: TGCAGTGCCCCCCCACTAGCGGGGGGGCCGGAAAAGACCCAGTACTTC
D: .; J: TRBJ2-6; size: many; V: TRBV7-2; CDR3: CASSPRVVSGANVLTF; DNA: TGTGCCAGCAGCCCGAGGGTCGTCTCTGGGGCCAACGTCCTGACTTTC
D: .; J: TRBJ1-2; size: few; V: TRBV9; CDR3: CASSGPSVLRQEYGYTF; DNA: TGTGCCAGCAGCGGTCCCTCCGTCCTCAGACAGGAGTACGGCTACACCTTC
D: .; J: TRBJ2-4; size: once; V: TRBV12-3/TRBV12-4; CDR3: CASSLGDPGDIQYF; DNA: TGTGCCAGCAGTTTGGGGGATCCGGGGGACATTCAGTACTTC
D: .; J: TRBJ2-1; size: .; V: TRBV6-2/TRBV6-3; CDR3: CASSGSGWMDEQFF; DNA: TGTGCCAGCAGTGGGAGCGGCTGGATGGATGAGCAGTTCTTC
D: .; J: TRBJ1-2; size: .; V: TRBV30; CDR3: CAWSWQEGGGYGYTF; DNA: TGTGCCTGGAGTTGGCAGGAGGGGGGTGGGTATGGCTACACCTTC
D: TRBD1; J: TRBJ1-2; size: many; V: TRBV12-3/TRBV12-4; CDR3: CASSPRQGTYYGYTF; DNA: TGTGCCAGCAGTCCAAGACAGGGGACTTACTATGGCTACACCTTC
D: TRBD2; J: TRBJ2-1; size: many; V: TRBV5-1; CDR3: CASSLRLASDEQFF; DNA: TGCGCCAGCAGCTTGAGACTAGCGTCAGATGAGCAGTTCTTC
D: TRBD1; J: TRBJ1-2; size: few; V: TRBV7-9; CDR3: CVSSQTGGGYTF; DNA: TGTGTCAGCAGCCAGACAGGGGGCGGCTACACCTTC
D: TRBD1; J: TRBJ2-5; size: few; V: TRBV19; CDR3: CASKGGKGTQYF; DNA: TGTGCCAGTAAAGGGGGCAAAGGGACCCAGTACTTC
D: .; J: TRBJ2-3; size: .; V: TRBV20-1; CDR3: CSASWLAERDTQYF; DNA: TGCAGTGCTAGTTGGCTAGCCGAAAGGGATACGCAGTATTTT
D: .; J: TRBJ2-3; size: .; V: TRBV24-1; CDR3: CATSEAGADTQYF; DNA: TGTGCCACCAGTGAGGCCGGCGCAGATACGCAGTATTTT
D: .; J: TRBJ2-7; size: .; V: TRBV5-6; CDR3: CTSSPGRVSYEQYF; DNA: TGTACCAGCAGCCCTGGACGGGTCTCCTACGAGCAGTACTTC
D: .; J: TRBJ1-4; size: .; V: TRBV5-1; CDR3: CASSLAGGAANEKRFF; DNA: TGCGCCAGCAGCTTGGCCGGTGGGGCGGCTAATGAAAAACGGTTTTTT
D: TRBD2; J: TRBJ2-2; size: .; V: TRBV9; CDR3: CASSPHPGLGAGELFF; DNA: TGTGCCAGCAGCCCCCACCCGGGACTAGGCGCCGGGGAGCTGTTTTTT
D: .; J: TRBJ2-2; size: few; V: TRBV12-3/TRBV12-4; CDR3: CASSSGELFF; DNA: TGTGCCAGCAGTTCCGGGGAGCTGTTTTTT
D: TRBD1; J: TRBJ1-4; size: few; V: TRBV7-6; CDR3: CASSHATGGIEKLFF; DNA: TGTGCCAGCAGCCATGCTACAGGGGGTATTGAAAAACTGTTTTTT
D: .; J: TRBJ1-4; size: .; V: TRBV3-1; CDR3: CASSQLHNEKLFF; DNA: TGTGCCAGCAGCCAGCTTCATAATGAAAAACTGTTTTTT
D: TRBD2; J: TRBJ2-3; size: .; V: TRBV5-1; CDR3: CASSFLSGGARDTQYF; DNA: TGCGCCAGCAGCTTTCTGAGCGGGGGGGCCAGGGATACGCAGTATTTT
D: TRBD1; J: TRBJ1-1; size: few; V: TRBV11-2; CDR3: CASSARQGITEAFF; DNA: TGTGCCAGCAGCGCCAGACAGGGGATCACTGAAGCTTTCTTT
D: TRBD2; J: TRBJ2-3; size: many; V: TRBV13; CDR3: CASSYRLAGTDTQYF; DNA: TGTGCCAGCAGCTACAGACTAGCGGGCACAGATACGCAGTATTTT
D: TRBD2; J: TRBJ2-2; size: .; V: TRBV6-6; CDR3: CASSYSSGGAGGELFF; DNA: TGTGCCAGCAGTTACTCTAGCGGGGGGGCAGGCGGGGAGCTGTTTTTT
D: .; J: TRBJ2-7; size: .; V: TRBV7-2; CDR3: CASRPTRPGAFYEQYF; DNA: TGTGCCAGCAGACCCACACGGCCGGGCGCCTTCTACGAGCAGTACTTC
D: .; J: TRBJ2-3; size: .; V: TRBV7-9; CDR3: CASNLGPPDTQYF; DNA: TGTGCCAGCAACCTCGGTCCCCCAGATACGCAGTATTTT